What follows is one T cell receptor (beta chain) and its context. Germline lookup yields CDR1 GTSNPN and CDR2 SVGIG (reference sequence). V was trimmed by 2 bases and J by 7 bases, leaving 21 bases between them. The length of the CDR3 is 15 residues. A second PCR, run for about 7 to 11 cycles, used a sample-barcoded 5' primer plus a J-beta primer mix. Researchers report that a template-switch adaptor with 12 random nucleotides tagged each cDNA molecule. Each CDR3 protein gets one entry after TCRdb re-called the 5' RACE reads with MiXCR. In the table there are about 1,400,000 distinct CDR3 sequences, 55% to 75% of which are singletons. This specimen comes from a study of blood T cells in healthy people across ages.

This receptor was identified in a young man in good health. The chain couples TRBV30 to TRBJ2-7; perhaps TRBD2 as D (5 bases). Source material: blood. The CDR3 coding sequence is TGTGCCTGGAGTACTGCCCGGGGAGTCTTACGGGAGCAGTACTTC. It translates to CAWSTARGVLREQYF.